These 13 T cell receptor beta chains were sequenced from one sample in a study of blood T cell repertoires in COVID-19. Clones were read by immunoSEQ multiplex PCR, and TCRdb kept only the in-frame ones, dropping some. In the table there are over 250,000 clones, 88% of which are singletons. Sequenced input: peripheral blood. These receptors all stem from a man in his 60s who had recovered from COVID-19.

The chain is built from TRBV2 and TRBJ2-7; the match to TRBD2 covers 8 bases. The CDR3 is made up of 17 amino acids. Looked up from germline, CDR1 is SNHLY and CDR2 is FYNNEI. V gave up 5 bases and J gave up 1 base; unmatched junction bases: 13. The CDR3 protein is CASSPRTSRDPSYEQYF. The DNA of the CDR3 is TGTGCCAGCAGTCCTCGGACTAGCAGGGACCCTTCCTACGAGCAGTACTTC.

This clone has just one count. This sequence joins TRBV6-5 and TRBJ1-2, with D uncertain. Trimming removed 9 bases from V and 0 bases from J, with 14 bases in between. The CDR3 covers 14 residues. Per the germline V gene, CDR1 is MNHEY and CDR2 is SVGAGI. CDR3 bases: TGTGCCAGTGGGAGCACACCCGCTAACTATGGCTACACCTTC. This encodes CASGSTPANYGYTF.

This clone was picked up one time. This sequence joins TRBV15 and TRBJ1-1, with a possible D match to TRBD1 (5 bases). V dropped 0 bases and J dropped 0 bases, with 8 bases sitting between them. The germline V gene encodes CDR1 LNHNV and CDR2 YYDKDF (reference sequence). CDR3 length equals 15 residues. The CDR3 sequence: CATSREDSLNTEAFF. DNA of the CDR3: TGTGCCACCAGCAGAGAAGACAGCTTGAACACTGAAGCTTTCTTT. Full variable domain (missing parts from reference TRBV15 and TRBJ1-1): DAMVIQNPRYQVTQFGKPVTLSCSQTLNHNVMYWYQQKSSQAPKLLFHYYDKDFNNEADTPDNFQSRRPNTSFCFLDIRSPGLGDTAMYLCATSREDSLNTEAFFGQGTRLTVV.

V usage is TRBV27 and J usage is TRBJ2-2; 10 bases match TRBD2. The CDR3 extends over 15 amino acids. Germline-derived CDR1 and CDR2 are MNHEY and SMNVEV (reference sequence). V was pared by 8 bases and J by 3 bases, with 6 bases of the junction left unmatched. In DNA, the CDR3 is TGTGCCAGCCGAATAGCGGGGGGTTACACCGGGGAGCTGTTTTTT. Translated, it gives CASRIAGGYTGELFF.

This clone was recorded only once. This sequence joins TRBV9 and TRBJ1-5; 10 nucleotides match TRBD1. The CDR3 is made up of 15 amino acids. Germline V gene lookup returns CDR1 SGDLS and CDR2 YYNGEE. With 0 bases clipped from V and 4 bases from J, the junction kept 1 base outside the gene matches. The DNA for the CDR3 is TGTGCCAGCAGCGTAGGGACAGGGGGGAATCAGCCCCAGCATTTT. This sequence encodes CASSVGTGGNQPQHF.

The chain couples TRBV19 to TRBJ2-3, with 12 bases lining up with TRBD2. The V and J ends lost 6 bases and 2 bases, in that order; junction bases with no gene match: 3. The CDR3 has 15 residues. In germline, CDR1 is LNHDA, CDR2 SQIVND (reference sequence). CDR3 DNA: TGTGCCAGTAGACTAGCGGGGGGACTCACAGATACGCAGTATTTT. This gives the protein CASRLAGGLTDTQYF.

The J gene is TRBJ1-1, the V gene TRBV7-3, with D tentatively TRBD1 (5 bases). CDR1 SGHTA and CDR2 FQGTGA come from the germline V gene. This CDR3 has 13 residues. Trimming removed 6 bases from V and 1 base from J, with 9 bases in between. The CDR3 loop is CASSYDRNTEAFF. In DNA form, the CDR3 reads TGTGCCAGCAGTTACGACAGGAACACTGAAGCTTTCTTT.

The chain uses TRBV18 and TRBJ2-1, with TRBD1 matching over 10 bases. V gave up 3 bases and J gave up 4 bases; unmatched junction bases: 6. CDR1 KGHSH and CDR2 LQKENI come from the germline V gene. The CDR3 contains 16 residues. DNA of the CDR3: TGTGCCAGCTCACCCGGGACAGGGGAGGGATACAATGAGCAGTTCTTC. This gives the protein CASSPGTGEGYNEQFF.

Concerning this clone itself: The sample holds other DNA sequences that translate to the same CDR3. V gene TRBV9 combines with J gene TRBJ2-7; TRBD1 is a possible D gene (5 bases). Deletions cut 0 bases from V and 1 base from J, with 8 bases between. The germline gives CDR1 SGDLS, CDR2 YYNGEE. The CDR3 runs to 14 residues. The CDR3 spells CASSVAGQSYEQYF. The CDR3 DNA sequence: TGTGCCAGCAGCGTAGCCGGACAATCCTACGAGCAGTACTTC.

The J gene is TRBJ2-3, the V gene TRBV19, with TRBD1 identical over 10 bases. J gave up 1 base and V 8 bases, and 0 bases lay outside the gene matches. CDR1 and CDR2 from the germline V gene are LNHDA and SQIVND (reference sequence). The CDR3 sequence is 13 residues long. CDR3: CASGTGGTDTQYF. Written as DNA, the CDR3 is TGTGCCAGTGGGACAGGGGGCACAGATACGCAGTATTTT.

This chain uses TRBV5-1 with TRBJ1-2, with TRBD1 matching 8 bases. The V gene's germline CDR1 is SGHRS and CDR2 YFSETQ. V trimming: 0 bases; J trimming: 4 bases; junction bases outside the gene matches: 2. This CDR3 comprises 14 residues. CDR3 loop: CASSLGTGTYGYTF. CDR3 nucleotides: TGCGCCAGCAGCTTGGGGACAGGGACCTATGGCTACACCTTC.

The gene calls are TRBV10-3 and TRBJ1-4; D unclear. Trimming removed 0 bases at V and 0 bases at J, with 11 bases between. Germline CDR1 reads ENHRY; CDR2 reads SYGVKD. This CDR3 comprises 17 residues. CDR3 sequence reads: CAISESGSLATNEKLFF. The CDR3 DNA reads as TGTGCCATCAGTGAGTCTGGGAGTTTGGCAACTAATGAAAAACTGTTTTTT.

In its sample, this clone was seen many times. V usage is TRBV18 and J usage is TRBJ2-3, with a possible D match to TRBD2 (5 bases). V was clipped by 3 bases and J by 5 bases, with 21 bases between them. The CDR3 spans 17 residues. The germline V gene encodes CDR1 KGHSH and CDR2 LQKENI. The CDR3 reads CASSPDRPGGLGDTQYF. The CDR3 DNA reads TGTGCCAGCTCACCTGACCGACCAGGCGGGTTGGGAGATACGCAGTATTTT.